This TCR beta chain came from a study of blood T cell repertoires in COVID-19. In the study overall: Sources were T cells, B-cell-depleted T cells, or PBMCs; the material itself was cDNA or gDNA.

Profiled with immunoSEQ multiplex PCR; TCRdb holds only in-frame clones, not every one. Among 30,000 to 40,000 clones, 70% to 90% were seen once, and the ten largest hold about 13%. Germline CDR1 LGHDT, CDR2 YNNKEL (reference sequence). The junction had 11 bases not matched to a gene; V was cut back by 4 bases and J by 5 bases. This CDR3 region has 16 residues. The TCR was taken from a man between 65 and 79 years old with active COVID-19. The chain is built from TRBV3-1 (or the pseudogene TRBV3-2) and TRBJ2-7; 10 bases map to TRBD1. Sequencing was carried out using peripheral blood. The CDR3 nucleotides are TGTGCCAGCAGCCGCGGAAGACAGGGGGCGGACAACGAGCAGTACTTC. Its protein product is CASSRGRQGADNEQYF.